A single sample gave rise to the 10 T cell receptor beta chains below, sequenced in a study of regulatory T cells in long-lasting Graves disease. Both iRepertoire HTBI primers and Arm-PCR of CDR3 regions were used to build the TCR beta libraries. TCRdb called the multiplex PCR reads again in MiXCR, with one record for every CDR3 protein. The repertoire consists of 400,000 or so distinct CDR3 sequences, with less than 25% occurring once and the leading ten covering less than 25%. Time point of the sample: persistent/refractory GD, antithyroid drugs over 5 years with positive TRAb. RNA extracted from PBMCs served as the sequencing template. Sequences were derived from peripheral blood mononuclear cells (PBMCs), sampled when the disease was refractory, from a patient treated with antithyroid drugs. These receptors all stem from a female donor with Graves disease.

This clonotype was counted ten times or more. The J gene is TRBJ2-7, the V gene TRBV7-2; 9 bases are a match to TRBD1. After removal of 5 bases from V and 1 base from J, the junction contained 3 bases not matched to a gene. Germline V lookup: CDR1 SGHTA, CDR2 FQGNSA. This CDR3 spans 14 amino acids. CDR3 nucleotide sequence: TGTGCCAGCAGCCGGGACAGGGCTTCCTACGAGCAGTACTTC. As protein: CASSRDRASYEQYF.

This clonotype was seen a few times. The CDR3 is CASSKGALGTGELFF. The CDR3 DNA reads as TGTGCCAGCAGTAAGGGGGCCTTAGGCACCGGGGAGCTGTTTTTT. The rearrangement joins TRBV6-2 or TRBV6-3 to TRBJ2-2; 7 nucleotides align to TRBD1. The CDR3 is 15 residues long. Germline V gene sequence: CDR1 MNHEY, CDR2 SVGEGT. J gave up 4 bases and V 5 bases, and 7 bases lay outside the gene matches.

Remarks on this clonotype: This may be a read error: a much more frequent sequence differs by one nucleotide. The rearrangement links TRBV4-1 to TRBJ1-1; D gene uncertain. There are 14 residues in the CDR3. Germline V gene lookup returns CDR1 MGHRA and CDR2 YSYEKL. The CDR3 DNA is TGCGCCAGCGGCCAAGACAACCCGAACACTGAAGCTTTCTTT. This sequence encodes CASGQDNPNTEAFF.

As to this clonotype: One end of the junction varies from germline; a read error may be responsible. The chain joins TRBV6-2 or TRBV6-3 to TRBJ1-5; the D is unclear. The V gene's germline CDR1 is MNHEY and CDR2 SVGEGT. The CDR3 contains 13 residues. The CDR3 region is CPSSYSYWQPQHF. CDR3 in DNA: TGTCCCAGCAGTTACTCTTACTGGCAGCCCCAGCATTTT.

The chain is built from TRBV6-5 and TRBJ2-7; D is uncertain. This CDR3 is 14 amino acids long. Per germline, CDR1 MNHEY and CDR2 SVGAGI. V dropped 0 bases and J dropped 2 bases, with 8 bases sitting between them. The CDR3 DNA sequence: TGTGCCAGCAGTTACTCGAAAGGCCCCTACGAGCAGTACTTC. Protein product: CASSYSKGPYEQYF.

The table lists this clonotype with a few counts. This chain uses TRBV30 with TRBJ2-6; 7 nucleotides agree with TRBD1. This CDR3 spans 15 amino acids. Germline assignment: CDR1 GTSNPN and CDR2 SVGIG (reference sequence). With 3 bases clipped from V and 2 bases from J, the junction kept 4 bases outside the gene matches. Here the CDR3 reads CAWSGTGAGANVLTF. CDR3 DNA sequence: TGTGCCTGGAGCGGAACAGGGGCTGGGGCCAACGTCCTGACTTTC.

In its sample, this clonotype was seen many times. The chain employs TRBV27 and TRBJ1-2; 9 bases map to TRBD1. There are 14 residues in the CDR3. The junction had 10 bases not matched to a gene; V was cut back by 4 bases and J by 10 bases. From germline, CDR1 is MNHEY and CDR2 SMNVEV (reference sequence). The CDR3 loop is CASSSRHRTGVYTF. The CDR3 nucleotides read TGTGCCAGCAGTTCACGCCACCGGACAGGGGTCTACACCTTC.

V usage is TRBV12-3 or TRBV12-4 and J usage is TRBJ2-7; no clear D gene. The CDR3 has 12 amino acids. Trimming shortened V by 11 bases and J by 3 bases, and 14 bases separated the two germline ends. The CDR3 DNA follows: TGTGCCGGCTCCCTGGGCGGCTACGAGCAGTACTTC. This sequence encodes CAGSLGGYEQYF.

As for this clonotype: Possible read error: a much larger clone is one base away. The chain combines TRBV12-5 with TRBJ1-1; D perhaps matches TRBD1 (6 bases). The CDR3 has 13 amino acids. Germline loops: CDR1 LGHNT, CDR2 FRNRAP. The CDR3 spells CVLRTDGAMGAFF. In DNA form, the CDR3 reads TGTGTCCTTCGGACAGACGGGGCCATGGGAGCTTTCTTT. Based on the CDR3 plus reference TRBV12-5 and TRBJ1-1, the full variable domain is DARVTQTPRHKVTEMGQEVTMRCQPILGHNTVFWYRQTMMQGLELLAYFRNRAPLDDSGMPKDRFSAEMPDATLATLKIQPSEPRDSAVYFCVLRTDGAMGAFFGQGTRLTVV.

This clonotype was found a few times. This sequence joins TRBV11-2 and TRBJ2-1; maybe TRBD2 (6 bases). V was pared by 1 base and J by 5 bases, with 12 bases between. Germline lookup yields CDR1 SGHAT and CDR2 FQNNGV. The CDR3 contains 15 residues. The CDR3 is CASSLVGGNDNEQFF. In DNA form, the CDR3 reads TGTGCCAGCAGCTTAGTAGGCGGGAACGACAATGAGCAGTTCTTC.